The 14 T cell receptor beta chains listed next were all sequenced from one sample in a study of shared T cell receptors in the human thymus. Profiled with immunoSEQ multiplex PCR; TCRdb holds only in-frame clones, not every one. Counted here are hundreds of thousands of clones, over 75% occurring once; the ten biggest clones make up 0.0094%. These data were also reused for a study on human thymus T cells.

Sequencing input: thymocytes. The source is a boy less than two years old with a congenital heart defect.

The V and J genes are TRBV28 and TRBJ1-5; 9 bases align to TRBD1. V dropped 6 bases and J dropped 3; count of bases not matched to a gene: 6. The germline V gene encodes CDR1 MDHEN and CDR2 SYDVKM. This CDR3 region has 15 residues. This chain's CDR3 is CASRVRDRDNQPQHF. DNA of the CDR3: TGTGCCAGCAGAGTCCGGGACAGGGACAATCAGCCCCAGCATTTT.

The chain uses TRBV30 and TRBJ2-7; 12 nucleotides agree with TRBD1. In germline, CDR1 is GTSNPN, CDR2 SVGIG (reference sequence). The CDR3 sequence is 21 residues long. The ends lost 3 bases at V and 2 bases at J; junction bases unmatched: 23. The CDR3 DNA is TGTGCCTGGAGGGCCAGCCCAAATTGGGGGGACAGGGGGCCACCACCCTACGAGCAGTACTTC. Translated: CAWRASPNWGDRGPPPYEQYF.

V gene TRBV5-1 combines with J gene TRBJ2-1, with 10 bases matching TRBD2. The germline CDR1 and CDR2 sequences are SGHRS and YFSETQ. Unmatched junction bases numbered 7, after V lost 0 bases and J lost 10 bases. The CDR3 length is 15 residues. The CDR3 DNA reads as TGCGCCAGCAGCTTGGAAGTAGCGGGGGGCGCCGAGCAGTTCTTC. Its translation is CASSLEVAGGAEQFF.

The chain joins TRBV4-1 to TRBJ2-1, with D possibly TRBD1 on 12 matching bases. Germline V gene data show CDR1 as MGHRA and CDR2 as YSYEKL. This CDR3 is built from 22 residues. V was pared by 7 bases and J by 7 bases, with 41 bases between. As DNA, the CDR3 is TGCGCCAGCAAAAACCGGGACAGGGGGCCAGATATAACTAGCGGGAGTGGAAATGAGCAGTTCTTC. Its translation is CASKNRDRGPDITSGSGNEQFF.

The chain employs TRBV27 and TRBJ2-3; D is uncertain. The CDR3 covers 14 residues. The ends were cut back, 10 bases at V and 2 bases at J, with 16 bases in the middle. The germline CDR1 and CDR2 sequences are MNHEY and SMNVEV (reference sequence). CDR3 region: CAIKHHSHTDTQYF. CDR3 nucleotide sequence: TGTGCCATCAAACACCATTCCCACACAGATACGCAGTATTTT.

The chain employs TRBV2 and TRBJ1-1, with no clear D. This CDR3 comprises 14 residues. CDR1 SNHLY and CDR2 FYNNEI come from the germline V gene. Trimming removed 3 bases from V and 0 bases from J, with 8 bases in between. The CDR3 region is CASSDSQMNTEAFF. CDR3 in DNA: TGTGCCAGCAGTGATTCCCAAATGAACACTGAAGCTTTCTTT.

The chain has TRBV5-6 and TRBJ2-7, with D possibly matching TRBD1 (6 bases). V lost 2 bases and J lost 5, with 11 bases in between. The CDR3 loop spans 13 amino acids. Germline assignment: CDR1 SGHDT and CDR2 YYEEEE. The CDR3 reads CASSLQGYHEQYF. The DNA of the CDR3 is TGTGCCAGCAGCTTACAGGGTTACCACGAGCAGTACTTC.

A single count supports this clone. This chain uses TRBV5-8 with TRBJ2-7; maybe TRBD2 (5 bases). V dropped 4 bases and J dropped 1 base, with 12 bases sitting between them. The CDR3 is made up of 14 amino acids. Germline CDR1 is SGHTS and CDR2 is YDEGEE. The CDR3 coding sequence is TGTGCCAGCAGCGCAGGACTGGGGTCCTACGAGCAGTACTTC. This encodes CASSAGLGSYEQYF. Complete variable domain (other parts from reference TRBV5-8 and TRBJ2-7): EAGVTQSPTHLIKTRGQQATLRCSPISGHTSVYWYQQALGLGLQFLLWYDEGEERNRGNFPPRFSGRQFPNYSSELNVNALELEDSALYLCASSAGLGSYEQYFGPGTRLTVT.

The J gene is TRBJ1-1, the V gene TRBV19; 8 bases fit TRBD1. CDR1 LNHDA and CDR2 SQIVND come from the germline V gene (reference sequence). The ends lost 6 bases at V and 1 base at J; junction bases unmatched: 10. The CDR3 covers 16 residues. The CDR3 here is CASSPDREGRNTEAFF. CDR3 in DNA: TGTGCCAGTAGCCCGGACAGGGAGGGGAGGAACACTGAAGCTTTCTTT.

The chain links TRBV6-6 to TRBJ2-1, with 10 bases lining up with TRBD2. With 10 bases clipped from V and 7 bases from J, the junction kept 13 bases outside the gene matches. The CDR3 contains 15 residues. CDR1 MNHNY and CDR2 SVGAGI come from the germline V gene (reference sequence). The CDR3 spells CATNDPGLARNEQFF. In nucleotides, the CDR3 is TGTGCCACCAATGACCCGGGACTAGCGAGGAATGAGCAGTTCTTC.

The J gene is TRBJ1-2, the V gene TRBV25-1; no reliable D call. V dropped 6 bases and J dropped 3 bases, with 8 bases sitting between them. The germline gives CDR1 MGHDK, CDR2 SYGVNS. The CDR3 is 12 amino acids. CDR3 in amino acids: CASSADYYGYTF. For the CDR3, the DNA is TGTGCCAGCAGCGCGGATTACTATGGCTACACCTTC.

The chain links TRBV14 to TRBJ2-5, with a possible D match to TRBD2 (6 bases). The CDR3 runs to 15 residues. Trimming left V 0 bases short and J 2 bases short, with 10 bases between. Germline CDR1 is SGHDN and CDR2 is FVKESK. As DNA, the CDR3 is TGTGCCAGCAGCCAAGATGGGGGGAGTCAAGAGACCCAGTACTTC. Translating it yields CASSQDGGSQETQYF. The full variable domain, its missing parts supplied by reference TRBV14 and TRBJ2-5, is EAGVTQFPSHSVIEKGQTVTLRCDPISGHDNLYWYRRVMGKEIKFLLHFVKESKQDESGMPNNRFLAERTGGTYSTLKVQPAELEDSGVYFCASSQDGGSQETQYFGPGTRLLVL.

The V and J genes are TRBV4-3 and TRBJ1-1; the match to TRBD1 covers 7 bases. CDR1 and CDR2 (germline): LGHNA, YSLEER. With 1 base clipped from V and 5 bases from J, the junction kept 1 base outside the gene matches. The CDR3 is 13 amino acids. The CDR3 bases are TGCGCCAGCAGCCAAGGACAGGGAACTGAAGCTTTCTTT. It codes for CASSQGQGTEAFF.

This sequence joins TRBV28 and TRBJ1-4; D perhaps matches TRBD1 (6 bases). Between the trimmed V and J ends, which lost 4 bases and 8 bases, there was a span of 20 bases. The CDR3 runs 16 residues. Germline V gene sequence: CDR1 MDHEN, CDR2 SYDVKM. The CDR3 region is CASSSGTRMFNEKLFF. The CDR3 DNA reads TGTGCCAGCAGTTCCGGGACAAGGATGTTTAACGAAAAACTGTTTTTT.